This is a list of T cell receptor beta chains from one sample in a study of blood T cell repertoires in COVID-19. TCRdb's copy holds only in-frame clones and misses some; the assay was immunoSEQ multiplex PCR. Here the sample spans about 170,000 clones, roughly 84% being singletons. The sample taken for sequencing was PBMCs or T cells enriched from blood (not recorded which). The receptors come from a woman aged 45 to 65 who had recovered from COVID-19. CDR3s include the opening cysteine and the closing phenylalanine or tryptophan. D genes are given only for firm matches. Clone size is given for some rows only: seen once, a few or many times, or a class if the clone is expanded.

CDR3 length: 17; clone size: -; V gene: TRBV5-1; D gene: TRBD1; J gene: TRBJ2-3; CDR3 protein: CASSLPSGTGTTDTQYF; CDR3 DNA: TGCGCCAGCAGCTTGCCGTCCGGGACAGGGACCACAGATACGCAGTATTTT
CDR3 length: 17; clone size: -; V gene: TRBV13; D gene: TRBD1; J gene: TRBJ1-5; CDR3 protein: CASSLIRQGVWDQPQHF; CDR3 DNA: TGTGCCAGCAGCTTAATAAGACAGGGGGTCTGGGATCAGCCCCAGCATTTT
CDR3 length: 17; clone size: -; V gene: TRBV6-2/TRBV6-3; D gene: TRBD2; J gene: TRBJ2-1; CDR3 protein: CASSYSRAGGVSNEQFF; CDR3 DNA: TGTGCCAGCAGTTACTCGCGCGCGGGAGGGGTCTCCAATGAGCAGTTCTTC
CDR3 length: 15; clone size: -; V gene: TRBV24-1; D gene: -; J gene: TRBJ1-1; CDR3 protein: CATSKRRGLNTEAFF; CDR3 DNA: TGTGCCACCAGTAAGAGGAGGGGTTTAAACACTGAAGCTTTCTTT
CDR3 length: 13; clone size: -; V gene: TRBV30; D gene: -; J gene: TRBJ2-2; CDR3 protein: CAWSKMSAGELFF; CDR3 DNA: TGTGCCTGGAGTAAGATGAGCGCCGGGGAGCTGTTTTTT
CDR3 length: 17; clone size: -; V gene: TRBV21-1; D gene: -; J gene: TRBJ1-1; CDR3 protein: CASSKGRATGAGTEAFF; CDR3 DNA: TGTGCCAGCAGCAAAGGTCGTGCTACAGGGGCAGGAACTGAAGCTTTCTTT
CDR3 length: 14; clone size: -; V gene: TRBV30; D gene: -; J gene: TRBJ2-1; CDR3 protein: CAWSGGGPADEQFF; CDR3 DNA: TGTGCCTGGAGTGGCGGAGGGCCAGCGGACGAGCAGTTCTTC
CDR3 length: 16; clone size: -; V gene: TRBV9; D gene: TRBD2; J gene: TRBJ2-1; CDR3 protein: CASSVGVRERSDEQFF; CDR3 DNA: TGTGCCAGCAGCGTGGGTGTGCGGGAGAGATCCGATGAGCAGTTCTTC
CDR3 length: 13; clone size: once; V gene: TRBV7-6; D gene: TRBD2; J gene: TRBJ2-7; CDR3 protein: CASGTSGTYEQYF; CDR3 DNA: TGTGCCAGCGGGACTAGCGGAACCTACGAGCAGTACTTC
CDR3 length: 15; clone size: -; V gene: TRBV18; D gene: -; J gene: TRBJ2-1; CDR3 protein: CASSPRLAPYNEQFF; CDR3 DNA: TGTGCCAGCTCACCACGTCTAGCGCCCTACAATGAGCAGTTCTTC
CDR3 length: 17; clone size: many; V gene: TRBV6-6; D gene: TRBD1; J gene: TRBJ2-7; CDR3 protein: CASSHKGQGAGRSEQYF; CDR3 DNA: TGTGCCAGCAGTCATAAAGGACAGGGTGCTGGAAGGTCCGAGCAGTACTTC
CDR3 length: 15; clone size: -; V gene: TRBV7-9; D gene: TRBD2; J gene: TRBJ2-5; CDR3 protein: CASSPQGGGMETQYF; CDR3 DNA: TGTGCCAGCAGCCCACAGGGCGGGGGGATGGAGACCCAGTACTTC
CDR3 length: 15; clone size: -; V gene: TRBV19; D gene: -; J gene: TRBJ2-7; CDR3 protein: CASSMWQGSDYEQYF; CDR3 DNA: TGTGCCAGTAGTATGTGGCAGGGGTCCGACTACGAGCAGTACTTC
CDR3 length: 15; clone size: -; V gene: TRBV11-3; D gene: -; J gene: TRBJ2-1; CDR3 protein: CASSFSEWSYNEQFF; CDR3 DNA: TGTGCCAGCAGCTTTAGCGAGTGGTCCTACAATGAGCAGTTCTTC
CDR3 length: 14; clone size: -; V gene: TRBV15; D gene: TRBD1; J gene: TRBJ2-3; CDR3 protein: CATSSDRGPDTQYF; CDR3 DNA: TGTGCCACCAGCAGTGACAGGGGCCCAGATACGCAGTATTTT
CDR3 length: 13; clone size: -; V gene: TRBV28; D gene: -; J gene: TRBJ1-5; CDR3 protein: CASRLGPNQPQHF; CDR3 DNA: TGTGCCAGCAGATTGGGCCCCAATCAGCCCCAGCATTTT
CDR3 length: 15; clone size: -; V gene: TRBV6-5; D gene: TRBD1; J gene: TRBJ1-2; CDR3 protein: CASSRIRGRMNGYTF; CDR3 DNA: TGTGCCAGCAGTCGAATCAGGGGGCGCATGAATGGCTACACCTTC
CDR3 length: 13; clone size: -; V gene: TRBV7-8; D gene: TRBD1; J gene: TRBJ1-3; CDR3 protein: CASSSGQGNTIYF; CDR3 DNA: TGTGCCAGCAGCTCGGGACAGGGAAACACCATATATTTT
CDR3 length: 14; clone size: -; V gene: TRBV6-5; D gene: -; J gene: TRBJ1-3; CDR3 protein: CASSRGRGENTIYF; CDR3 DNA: TGTGCCAGCAGTCGAGGGCGGGGAGAAAACACCATATATTTT
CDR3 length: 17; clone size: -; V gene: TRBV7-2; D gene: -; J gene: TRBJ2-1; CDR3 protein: CASSLRTGSLSYNEQFF; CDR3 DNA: TGTGCCAGCAGCTTACGTACCGGGTCTCTCTCCTACAATGAGCAGTTCTTC
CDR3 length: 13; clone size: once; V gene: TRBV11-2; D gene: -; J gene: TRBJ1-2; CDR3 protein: CASSLGRIYGYTF; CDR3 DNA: TGTGCCAGCAGCTTAGGCAGAATTTATGGCTACACCTTC
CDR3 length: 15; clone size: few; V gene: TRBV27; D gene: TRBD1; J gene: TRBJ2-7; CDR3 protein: CASSGQGPGSYEQYF; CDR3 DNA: TGTGCCAGCAGTGGACAGGGCCCCGGGTCCTACGAGCAGTACTTC
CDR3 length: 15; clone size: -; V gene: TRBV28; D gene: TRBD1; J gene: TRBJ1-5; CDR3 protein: CASRSGTGSNQPQHF; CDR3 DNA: TGTGCCAGCAGATCCGGGACAGGGAGCAATCAGCCCCAGCATTTT
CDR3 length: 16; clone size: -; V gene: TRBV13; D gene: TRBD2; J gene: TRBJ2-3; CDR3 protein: CASSLNSGRAVDTQYF; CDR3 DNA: TGTGCCAGCAGCTTAAATAGCGGGAGGGCCGTGGATACGCAGTATTTT
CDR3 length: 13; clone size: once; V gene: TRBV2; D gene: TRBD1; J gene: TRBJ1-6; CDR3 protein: CASRQGDNSPLHF; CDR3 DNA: TGTGCCAGCAGGCAGGGGGATAATTCACCCCTCCACTTT
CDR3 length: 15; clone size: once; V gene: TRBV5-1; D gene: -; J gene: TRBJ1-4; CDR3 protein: CASSLGGGVNEKLFF; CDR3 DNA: TGCGCCAGCAGCTTGGGCGGAGGAGTTAATGAAAAACTGTTTTTT
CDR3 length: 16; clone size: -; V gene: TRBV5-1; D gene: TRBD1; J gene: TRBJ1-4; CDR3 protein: CASSLAPGTGNEKLFF; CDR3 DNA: TGCGCCAGCAGCTTGGCCCCCGGGACAGGGAATGAAAAACTGTTTTTT
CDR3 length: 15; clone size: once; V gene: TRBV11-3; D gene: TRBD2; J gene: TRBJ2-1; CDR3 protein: CASSLLSGKGNEQFF; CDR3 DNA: TGTGCCAGCAGCTTACTTAGCGGGAAGGGCAATGAGCAGTTCTTC
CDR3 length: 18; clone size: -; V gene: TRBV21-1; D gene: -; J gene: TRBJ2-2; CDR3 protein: CASSKNVATAVNTGELFF; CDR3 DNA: TGTGCCAGCAGCAAAAATGTGGCCACCGCAGTAAACACCGGGGAGCTGTTTTTT
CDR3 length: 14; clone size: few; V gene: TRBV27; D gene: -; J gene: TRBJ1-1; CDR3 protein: CASSARKGDTEAFF; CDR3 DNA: TGTGCCAGCAGTGCACGCAAAGGGGACACTGAAGCTTTCTTT
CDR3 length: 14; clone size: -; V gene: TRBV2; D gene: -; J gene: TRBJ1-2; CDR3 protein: CASSEQGGVYGYTF; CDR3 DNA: TGTGCCAGCAGTGAGCAGGGTGGTGTCTATGGCTACACCTTC
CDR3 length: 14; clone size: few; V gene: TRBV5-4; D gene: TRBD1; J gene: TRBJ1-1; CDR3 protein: CASSLGQSNTEAFF; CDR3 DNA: TGTGCCAGCAGCCTGGGACAGTCGAACACTGAAGCTTTCTTT
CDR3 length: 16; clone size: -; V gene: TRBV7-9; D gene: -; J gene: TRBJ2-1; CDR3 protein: CASSSQRTASYNEQFF; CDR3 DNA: TGTGCCAGCAGCTCCCAGCGGACCGCTTCCTACAATGAGCAGTTCTTC
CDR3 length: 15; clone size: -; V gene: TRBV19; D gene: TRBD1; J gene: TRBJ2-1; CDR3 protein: CASGDGTGSYNEQFF; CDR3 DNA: TGTGCCAGTGGGGATGGGACAGGATCCTACAATGAGCAGTTCTTC
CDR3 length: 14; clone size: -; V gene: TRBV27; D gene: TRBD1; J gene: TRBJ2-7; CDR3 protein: CASSFGQGSGEQYF; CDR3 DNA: TGTGCCAGCAGTTTTGGACAGGGCTCCGGTGAGCAGTACTTC
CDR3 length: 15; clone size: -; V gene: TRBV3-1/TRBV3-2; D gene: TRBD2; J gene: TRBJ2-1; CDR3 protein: CASSKTSGSYNEQFF; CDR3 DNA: TGTGCCAGCAGCAAGACTAGCGGGAGCTACAATGAGCAGTTCTTC
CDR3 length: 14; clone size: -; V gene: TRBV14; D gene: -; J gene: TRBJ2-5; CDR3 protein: CASSQDLRQETQYF; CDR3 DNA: TGTGCCAGCAGCCAAGATCTCAGACAAGAGACCCAGTACTTC
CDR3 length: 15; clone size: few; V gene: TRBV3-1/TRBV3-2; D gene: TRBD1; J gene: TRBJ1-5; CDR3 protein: CASSQAGQGKKPQHF; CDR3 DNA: TGTGCCAGCAGCCAAGCGGGACAGGGGAAGAAGCCCCAGCATTTT
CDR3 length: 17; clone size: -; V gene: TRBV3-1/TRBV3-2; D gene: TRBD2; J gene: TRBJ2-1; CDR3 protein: CASSSLSGRVPYNEQFF; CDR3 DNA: TGTGCCAGCAGCTCTCTTAGCGGGAGGGTCCCCTACAATGAGCAGTTCTTC
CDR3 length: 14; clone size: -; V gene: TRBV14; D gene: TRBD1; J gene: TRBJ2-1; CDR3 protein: CASSPRTGWHEQFF; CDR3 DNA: TGTGCCAGCAGCCCTAGGACAGGGTGGCATGAGCAGTTCTTC
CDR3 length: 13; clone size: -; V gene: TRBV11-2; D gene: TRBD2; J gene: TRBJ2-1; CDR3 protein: CASGGSSYNEQFF; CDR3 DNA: TGTGCCAGCGGCGGGAGCTCCTACAATGAGCAGTTCTTC
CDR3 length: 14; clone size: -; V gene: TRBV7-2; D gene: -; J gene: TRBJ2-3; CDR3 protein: CASSLGVATDTQYF; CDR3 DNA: TGTGCCAGCAGCTTAGGGGTAGCCACAGATACGCAGTATTTT
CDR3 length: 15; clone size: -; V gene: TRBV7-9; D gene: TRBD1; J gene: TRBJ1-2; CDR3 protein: CASSRDSSINYGYTF; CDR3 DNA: TGTGCCAGCAGCCGGGACAGCAGTATTAACTATGGCTACACCTTC
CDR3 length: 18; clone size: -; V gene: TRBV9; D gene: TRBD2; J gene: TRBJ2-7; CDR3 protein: CASSVGSPTSGSSYEQYF; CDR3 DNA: TGTGCCAGCAGCGTAGGGTCCCCGACTAGCGGGAGCTCCTACGAGCAGTACTTC
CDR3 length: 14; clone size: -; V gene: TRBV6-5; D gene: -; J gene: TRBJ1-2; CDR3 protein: CASSYEPSNYGYTF; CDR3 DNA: TGTGCCAGCAGTTATGAACCGAGCAACTATGGCTACACCTTC
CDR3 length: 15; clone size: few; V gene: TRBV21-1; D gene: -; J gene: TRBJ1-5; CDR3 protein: CASSNSGRNNQPQHF; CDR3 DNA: TGTGCCAGCAGCAACTCAGGTCGGAACAATCAGCCCCAGCATTTT
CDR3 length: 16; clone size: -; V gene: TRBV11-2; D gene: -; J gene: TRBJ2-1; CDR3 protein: CASSPRKGSRYNEQFF; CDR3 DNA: TGTGCCAGCAGCCCCCGGAAAGGGAGTAGATACAATGAGCAGTTCTTC
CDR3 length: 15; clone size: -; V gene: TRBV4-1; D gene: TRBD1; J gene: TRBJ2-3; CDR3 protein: CASSRSGTVTDTQYF; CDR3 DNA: TGCGCCAGCAGCCGTTCCGGGACAGTCACAGATACGCAGTATTTT
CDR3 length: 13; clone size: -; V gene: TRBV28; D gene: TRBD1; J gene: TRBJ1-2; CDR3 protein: CASSRGTDYGYTF; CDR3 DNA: TGTGCCAGCAGCCGAGGGACAGACTATGGCTACACCTTC
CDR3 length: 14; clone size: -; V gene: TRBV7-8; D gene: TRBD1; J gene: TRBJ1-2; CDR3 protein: CASSLLGTVGGYTF; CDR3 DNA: TGTGCCAGCAGCTTACTAGGGACAGTTGGCGGCTACACCTTC
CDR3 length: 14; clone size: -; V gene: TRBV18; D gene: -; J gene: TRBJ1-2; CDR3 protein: CASSPLAQGSGYTF; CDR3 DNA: TGTGCCAGCTCACCATTGGCTCAGGGCTCTGGCTACACCTTC
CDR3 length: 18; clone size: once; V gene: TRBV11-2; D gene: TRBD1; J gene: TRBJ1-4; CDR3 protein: CASSLGDRGVGKNEKLFF; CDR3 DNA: TGTGCCAGCAGCTTAGGGGACAGGGGCGTGGGTAAAAATGAAAAACTGTTTTTT
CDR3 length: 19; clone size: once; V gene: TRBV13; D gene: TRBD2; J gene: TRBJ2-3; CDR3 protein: CASSLTRPGTSGVTDTQYF; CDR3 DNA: TGTGCCAGCAGCCTTACTCGTCCCGGGACTAGCGGAGTCACAGATACGCAGTATTTT